The present entry profiles one T cell receptor beta chain with its context. Each CDR3 protein gets one entry after TCRdb re-called the RACE reads with MiXCR. The sample lists about 360,000 distinct CDR3 sequences; around 7% were seen once. These data come from a study of human T cells and chemical hapten exposure. Turning to the study itself: Sensitization applied 2% DPC to about 2 cm by about 2 cm of upper inner arm skin. Affected patients, primarily female, had alopecia areata, totalis or universalis.

Specified time point: patch test 1, 2 weeks after DPC sensitization. Sample treatment: therapeutic diphenylcyclopropenone sensitization with weekly scalp DPC. The sequence derives from a woman aged 18 to 35 with alopecia areata. Some clones in this sample may be carry-over from other donors' samples. Sequenced material: whole blood, taken in connection with sensitization to the hapten diphenylcyclopropenone (DPC).

The CDR3 DNA is TGTGCCAGCAGCCACCTGGCGGAGACCCAGTACTTC. Translating it yields CASSHLAETQYF. The chain couples TRBV3-1 to TRBJ2-5, with D unresolved. V gave up 3 bases and J gave up 5 bases, with 7 bases separating them. The CDR3 totals 12 residues. CDR1 is LGHDT, CDR2 YNNKEL, per germline (reference sequence).